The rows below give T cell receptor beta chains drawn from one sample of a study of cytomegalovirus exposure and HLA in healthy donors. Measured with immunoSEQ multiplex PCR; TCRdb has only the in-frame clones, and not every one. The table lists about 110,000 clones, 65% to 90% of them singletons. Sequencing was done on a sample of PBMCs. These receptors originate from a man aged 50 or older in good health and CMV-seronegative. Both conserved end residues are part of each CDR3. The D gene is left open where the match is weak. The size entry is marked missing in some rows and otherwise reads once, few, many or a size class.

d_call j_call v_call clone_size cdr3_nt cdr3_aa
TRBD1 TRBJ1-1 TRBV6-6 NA TGTGCCAGCAGTGCCGACAGGGCCGCCGCTGAAGCTTTCTTT CASSADRAAAEAFF
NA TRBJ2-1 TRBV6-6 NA TGTGCCAGCAGGGGGGGACAGTTCAATGAGCAGTTCTTC CASRGGQFNEQFF
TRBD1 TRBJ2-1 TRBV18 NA TGTGCCAGCTCACCTTCCGGACAGGGGCCGTACAATGAGCAGTTCTTC CASSPSGQGPYNEQFF
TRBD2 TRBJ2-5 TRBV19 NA TGTGCCAGCCGCGAGACTAGCGGGGGGTTAGAGACCCAGTACTTC CASRETSGGLETQYF
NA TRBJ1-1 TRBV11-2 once TGTGCCAGCAGCCGGCCCGCAGGGTGGAACACTGAAGCTTTCTTT CASSRPAGWNTEAFF
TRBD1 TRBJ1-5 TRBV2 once TGTGCCAGCACCCTTTCGTCGGGACAGGGTCTTTCCCTGGGTTTGGTGCCCCAGCATTTT CASTLSSGQGLSLGLVPQHF
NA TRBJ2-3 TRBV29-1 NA TGCAGCGTTGACGCCTCTAGCAGTTTGCAGTATTTT CSVDASSSLQYF
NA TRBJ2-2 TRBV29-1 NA TGCAGCGTTGCAGGCGACGCGAACACCGGGGAGCTGTTTTTT CSVAGDANTGELFF
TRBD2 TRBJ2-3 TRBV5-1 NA TGCGCCAGCAGCTTGGGTTGGCGGGGGACCACAGATACGCAGTATTTT CASSLGWRGTTDTQYF
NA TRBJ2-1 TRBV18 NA TGTGCCAGCTCACCTGGGCCGACCCCTGGGCAGGAGCAGTTCTTC CASSPGPTPGQEQFF
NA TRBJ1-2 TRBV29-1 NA TGCAGCGTCGCCCGGGTAGCTAACTATGGCTACACCTTC CSVARVANYGYTF
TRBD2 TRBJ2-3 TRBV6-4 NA TGTGCCAGCAGTGACAGCGGGGGGGCCACAGATACGCAGTATTTT CASSDSGGATDTQYF
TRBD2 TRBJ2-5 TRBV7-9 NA TGTGCCTTACAGTACGGGACTAGCGTTGAGACCCAGTACTTC CALQYGTSVETQYF
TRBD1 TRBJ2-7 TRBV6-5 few TGTGCCAGCAGCCCGGGACAGGTCTACGAGCAGTACTTC CASSPGQVYEQYF
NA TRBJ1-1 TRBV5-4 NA TGTGCCAGCAGCTTGGAGGCGGGCGCAGCCCATAACGCTGAAGCTTTCTTT CASSLEAGAAHNAEAFF
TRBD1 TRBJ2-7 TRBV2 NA TGTGCCAGCAGGGCCGGCCAGGGGGCGCGGGTTCTTCACTACCTCTACGAGCAGTACTTC CASRAGQGARVLHYLYEQYF
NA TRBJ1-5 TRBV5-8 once TGTGCCAGCAGCTTACGGGATCAGCCCCAGCATTTT CASSLRDQPQHF
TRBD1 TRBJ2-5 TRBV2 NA TGTGCCAGCAGTCAGGGGACAGGAGAGACCCAGTACTTC CASSQGTGETQYF
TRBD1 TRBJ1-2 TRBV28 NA TGTGCCAGCAGTCTTACAGGGGGTGGCTACACCTTC CASSLTGGGYTF
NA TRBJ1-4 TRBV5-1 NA TGCGCCAGCAGCTTGTACGAGGGACTTAATGAAAAACTGTTTTTT CASSLYEGLNEKLFF
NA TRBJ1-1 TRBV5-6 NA TGTGCCAGCAGCTTGGGAGTTTCTAAGGGGGCTTTCTTT CASSLGVSKGAFF
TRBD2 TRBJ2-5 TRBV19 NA TGTGCCAGTACCACGGGACTAGCGGACCAAGAGACCCAGTACTTC CASTTGLADQETQYF
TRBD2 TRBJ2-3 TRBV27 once TGTGCCAGCAGCCTACGCCTCGGGGGGGCCACAGATACGCAGTATTTT CASSLRLGGATDTQYF
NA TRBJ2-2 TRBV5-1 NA TGCGCCAGCAGCTGGAGGTCAGCGACCGGGGAGCTGTTTTTT CASSWRSATGELFF
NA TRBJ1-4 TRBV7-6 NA TGTGCCAGCAGCCGAGGGGCACGCGGGGATGAAAAACTGTTTTTT CASSRGARGDEKLFF
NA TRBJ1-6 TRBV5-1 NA TGCGCCAGCAGCCCCCGGGGAGGCTCCTATAATTCACCCCTCCACTTT CASSPRGGSYNSPLHF
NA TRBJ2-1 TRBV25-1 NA TGTGCCAGCAGTGAATACTCGGGACAATCCTACAATGAGCAGTTCTTC CASSEYSGQSYNEQFF
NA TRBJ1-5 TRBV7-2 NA TGTGCCAGCAGCTTTACAGCCAATCAGCCCCAGCATTTT CASSFTANQPQHF
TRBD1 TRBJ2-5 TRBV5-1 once TGCGCCAGCAGCCTCGGGACAGCTCAAGAGACCCAGTACTTC CASSLGTAQETQYF
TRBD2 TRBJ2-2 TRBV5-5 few TGTGCCAGCAGGACGCTTAAGTTCGAGCGGGGCCGAAGCACCGGGGAGCTGTTTTTT CASRTLKFERGRSTGELFF
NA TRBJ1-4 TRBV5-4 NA TGTGCCAGCACCCAAGGCGGGGATGAAAAACTGTTTTTT CASTQGGDEKLFF
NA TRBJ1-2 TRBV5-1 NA TGCGCCAGCACCCTGAGGGGGGGTGAATATGGCTACACCTTC CASTLRGGEYGYTF
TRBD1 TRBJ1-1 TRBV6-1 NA TGTGCCAGCAGTCCCCGAGGGACAGGGAACACTGAAGCTTTCTTT CASSPRGTGNTEAFF
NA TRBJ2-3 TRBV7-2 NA TGTGCCAGCAGCTTTCAGGGACACACAGATACGCAGTATTTT CASSFQGHTDTQYF
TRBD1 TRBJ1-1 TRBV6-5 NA TGTGCCAGCAGTTTCGGGACAGCTGAAGCTTTCTTT CASSFGTAEAFF
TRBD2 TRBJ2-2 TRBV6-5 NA TGTGCCAGCAGTCCAAGCGGGGGGGAGGCCGGGGAGCTGTTTTTT CASSPSGGEAGELFF
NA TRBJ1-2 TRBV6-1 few TGTGCCAGCAGTGTCTCCCAGGGGAACTATGGCTACACCTTC CASSVSQGNYGYTF
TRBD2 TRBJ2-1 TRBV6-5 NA TGTGCCAGCGGCACTAGCGGGGGGGCTAACAATGAGCAGTTCTTC CASGTSGGANNEQFF
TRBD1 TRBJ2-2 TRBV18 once TGTGCCAGCTCACCTCCGGGACAGGGGAACACCGGGGAGCTGTTTTTT CASSPPGQGNTGELFF
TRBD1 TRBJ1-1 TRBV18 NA TGTGCCAGCTCACCACCGGGGGACAGATTCGTTACTGAAGCTTTCTTT CASSPPGDRFVTEAFF
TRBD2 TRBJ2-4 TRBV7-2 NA TGTGCCAGCAGCTTAGGGACTAGCGGGGGGGTAGCCAAAAACATTCAGTACTTC CASSLGTSGGVAKNIQYF
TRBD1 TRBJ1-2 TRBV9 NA TGTGCCAGCAGCGTAGGGACAGGACCCTATGGCTACACCTTC CASSVGTGPYGYTF
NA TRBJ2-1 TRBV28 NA TGTGCCAGCAGTTTACAGGTGCATGAGCAGTTCTTC CASSLQVHEQFF
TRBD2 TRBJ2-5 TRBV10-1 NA TGCGCCAGCAGCGGGACTAGCCAAGAGACCCAGTACTTC CASSGTSQETQYF
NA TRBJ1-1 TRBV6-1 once TGTGCCACCTCGACGACAGTGAACACTGAAGCTTTCTTT CATSTTVNTEAFF
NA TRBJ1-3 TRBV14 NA TGTGCCAGCAGCCAAGTCGGTGCTCACACCATATATTTT CASSQVGAHTIYF
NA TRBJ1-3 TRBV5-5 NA TGTGCCAGTTCCCGCTCTGGAAACACCATATATTTT CASSRSGNTIYF